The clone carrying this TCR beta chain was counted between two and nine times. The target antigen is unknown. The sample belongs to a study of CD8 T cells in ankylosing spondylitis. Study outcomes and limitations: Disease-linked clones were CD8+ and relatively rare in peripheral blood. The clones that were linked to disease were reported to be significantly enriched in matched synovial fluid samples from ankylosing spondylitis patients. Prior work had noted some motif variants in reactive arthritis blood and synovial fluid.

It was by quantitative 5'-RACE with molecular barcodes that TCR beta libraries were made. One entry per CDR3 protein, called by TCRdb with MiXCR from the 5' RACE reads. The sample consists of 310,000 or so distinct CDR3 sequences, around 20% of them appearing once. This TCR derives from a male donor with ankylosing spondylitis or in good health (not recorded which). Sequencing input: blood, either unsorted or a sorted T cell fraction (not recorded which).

The CDR3 sequence is CASSLYRGRQETQYF. For the CDR3, the DNA is TGTGCCAGCAGCCTATACAGGGGAAGGCAAGAGACCCAGTACTTC. The rearrangement joins TRBV14 to TRBJ2-5, with 7 bases matching TRBD1. The CDR3 has 15 residues. J was trimmed by 2 bases and V by 4 bases; bases with no gene match: 7. The germline V gene has CDR1 SGHDN and CDR2 FVKESK.